This TCR beta chain is drawn from a study of cytomegalovirus exposure and HLA in healthy donors. Findings and limits, study-wide: Sequencing probably produced one cluster of sequence variants that were highly shared.

This PCR relied on a set of 60 Vbeta primers and 13 Jbeta primers. Only in-frame clones appear in the TCRdb table, and some are missing; sequencing was by immunoSEQ multiplex PCR. The sample yields more than 110,000 clones, 73% seen once. As concerns this clone: Its target is not known.

Sequenced sample: PBMCs. The TCR originated in a woman between 35 and 50 years old in good health and CMV-seronegative.

CDR3 in amino acids: CASSLGTADNTDTQYF. In nucleotides, the CDR3 is TGTGCCAGCAGCTTGGGGACAGCAGATAACACAGATACGCAGTATTTT. The chain is built from TRBV5-4 and TRBJ2-3, with D perhaps matching TRBD1 (6 bases). Trimming shortened V by 0 bases and J by 2 bases, and 13 bases separated the two germline ends. Germline V lookup: CDR1 SGHNT, CDR2 YYREEE (reference sequence). The CDR3 is 16 amino acids.